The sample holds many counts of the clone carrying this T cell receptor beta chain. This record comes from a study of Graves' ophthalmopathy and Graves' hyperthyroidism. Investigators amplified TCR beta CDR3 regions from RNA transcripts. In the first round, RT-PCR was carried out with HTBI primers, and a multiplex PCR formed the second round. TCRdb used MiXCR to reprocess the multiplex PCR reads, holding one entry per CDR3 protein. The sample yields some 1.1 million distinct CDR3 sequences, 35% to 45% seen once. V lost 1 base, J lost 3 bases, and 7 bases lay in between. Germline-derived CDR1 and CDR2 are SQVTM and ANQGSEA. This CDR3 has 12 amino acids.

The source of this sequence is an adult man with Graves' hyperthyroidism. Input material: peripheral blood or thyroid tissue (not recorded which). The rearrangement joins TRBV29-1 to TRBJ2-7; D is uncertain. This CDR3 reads CSVEGQNYEQYF. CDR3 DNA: TGCAGCGTTGAAGGCCAAAACTACGAGCAGTACTTC.